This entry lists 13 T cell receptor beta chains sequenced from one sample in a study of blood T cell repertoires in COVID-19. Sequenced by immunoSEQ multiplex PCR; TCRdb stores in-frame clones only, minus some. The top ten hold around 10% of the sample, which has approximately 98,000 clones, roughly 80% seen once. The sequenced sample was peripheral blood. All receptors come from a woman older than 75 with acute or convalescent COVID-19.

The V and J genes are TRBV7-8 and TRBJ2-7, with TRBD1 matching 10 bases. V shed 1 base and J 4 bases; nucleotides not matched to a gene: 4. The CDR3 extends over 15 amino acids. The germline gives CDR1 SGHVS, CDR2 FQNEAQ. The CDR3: CASSLVGQGTYEQYV. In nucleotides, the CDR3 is TGTGCCAGCAGCTTAGTGGGACAGGGGACATACGAGCAGTACGTC.

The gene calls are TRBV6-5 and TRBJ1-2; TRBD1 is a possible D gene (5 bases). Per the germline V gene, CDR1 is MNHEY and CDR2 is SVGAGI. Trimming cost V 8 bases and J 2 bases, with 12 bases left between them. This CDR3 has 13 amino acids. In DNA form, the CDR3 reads TGTGCCAGCGGCAAGGGGCCGAACTATGGCTACACCTTC. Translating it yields CASGKGPNYGYTF.

The CDR3 protein is CASSQEGQGGGYTF. CDR3 coding DNA: TGTGCCAGCAGCCAAGAGGGACAGGGTGGCGGCTACACCTTC. V usage is TRBV3-1 (or the pseudogene TRBV3-2) and J usage is TRBJ1-2; TRBD1 matches at 9 bases. Germline trimming cut 0 bases from V and 8 bases from J; bases unmatched to any gene: 4. There are 14 residues in the CDR3. CDR1 is LGHDT, CDR2 YNNKEL, per germline (reference sequence).

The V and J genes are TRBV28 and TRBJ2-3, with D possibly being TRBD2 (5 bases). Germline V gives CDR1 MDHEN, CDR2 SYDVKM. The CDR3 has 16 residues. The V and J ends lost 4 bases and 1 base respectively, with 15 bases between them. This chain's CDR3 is CASSSFGDGGTDTQYF. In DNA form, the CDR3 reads TGTGCCAGCAGTTCATTCGGGGATGGAGGCACAGATACGCAGTATTTT. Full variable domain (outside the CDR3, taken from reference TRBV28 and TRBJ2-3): DVKVTQSSRYLVKRTGEKVFLECVQDMDHENMFWYRQDPGLGLRLIYFSYDVKMKEKGDIPEGYSVSREKKERFSLILESASTNQTSMYLCASSSFGDGGTDTQYFGPGTRLTVL.

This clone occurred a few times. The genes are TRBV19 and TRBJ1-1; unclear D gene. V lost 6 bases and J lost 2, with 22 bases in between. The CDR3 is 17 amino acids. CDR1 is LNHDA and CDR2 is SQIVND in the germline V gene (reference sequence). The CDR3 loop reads CASSPEAVFRRNTEAFF. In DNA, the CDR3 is TGTGCCAGTAGCCCTGAGGCAGTCTTCAGACGAAACACTGAAGCTTTCTTT.

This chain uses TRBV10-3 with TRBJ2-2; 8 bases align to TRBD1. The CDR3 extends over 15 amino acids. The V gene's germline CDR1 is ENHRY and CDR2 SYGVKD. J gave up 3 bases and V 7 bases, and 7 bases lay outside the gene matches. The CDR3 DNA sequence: TGTGCCATCAAAGGACAGGGTGTAGACACCGGGGAGCTGTTTTTT. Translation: CAIKGQGVDTGELFF.

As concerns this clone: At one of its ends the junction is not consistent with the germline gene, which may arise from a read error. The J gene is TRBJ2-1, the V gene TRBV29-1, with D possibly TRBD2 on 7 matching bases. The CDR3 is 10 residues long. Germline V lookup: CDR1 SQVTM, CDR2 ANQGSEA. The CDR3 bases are TGTGGGGGGGGCCACAATGAGCAGTTCTTC. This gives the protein CGGGHNEQFF.

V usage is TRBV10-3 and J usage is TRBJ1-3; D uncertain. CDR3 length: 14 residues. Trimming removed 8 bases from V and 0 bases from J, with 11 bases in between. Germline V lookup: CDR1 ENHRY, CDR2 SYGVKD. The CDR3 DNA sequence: TGTGCCATCGCCGGCGGATACTCTGGAAACACCATATATTTT. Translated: CAIAGGYSGNTIYF.

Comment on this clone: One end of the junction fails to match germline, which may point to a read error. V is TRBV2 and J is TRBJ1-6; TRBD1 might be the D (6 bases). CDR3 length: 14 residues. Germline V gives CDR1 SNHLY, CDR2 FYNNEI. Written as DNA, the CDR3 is TGTGCCAGCAGGGAAGGACAGAATAATTCACCCCTCCACTTT. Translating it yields CASREGQNNSPLHF.

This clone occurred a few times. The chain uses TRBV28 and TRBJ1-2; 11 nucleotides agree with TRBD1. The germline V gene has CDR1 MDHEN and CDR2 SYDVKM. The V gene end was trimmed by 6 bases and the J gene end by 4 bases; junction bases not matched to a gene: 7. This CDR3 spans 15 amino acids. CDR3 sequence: CASRDRGLLIYGYTF. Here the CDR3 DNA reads TGTGCCAGCAGGGACAGGGGGCTCCTCATCTATGGCTACACCTTC.

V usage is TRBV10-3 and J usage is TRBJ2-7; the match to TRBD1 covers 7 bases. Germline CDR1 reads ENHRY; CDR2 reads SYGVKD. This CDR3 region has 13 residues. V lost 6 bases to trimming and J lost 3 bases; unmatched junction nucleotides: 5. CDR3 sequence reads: CAISLTGNYEQYV. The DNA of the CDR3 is TGTGCCATCAGCTTGACAGGGAACTACGAGCAGTACGTC.

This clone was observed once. CDR3 sequence: CSASVSAGTGNQPQHF. CDR3 DNA sequence: TGCAGTGCTAGTGTTTCAGCCGGGACAGGGAATCAGCCCCAGCATTTT. The V gene is TRBV20-1, the J gene TRBJ1-5; 9 bases line up with TRBD1. The V segment lost 3 bases and the J segment 4 bases; nucleotides outside the gene matches: 10. The germline CDR1 and CDR2 sequences are DFQATT and SNEGSKA (reference sequence). The CDR3 sequence is 16 residues long.

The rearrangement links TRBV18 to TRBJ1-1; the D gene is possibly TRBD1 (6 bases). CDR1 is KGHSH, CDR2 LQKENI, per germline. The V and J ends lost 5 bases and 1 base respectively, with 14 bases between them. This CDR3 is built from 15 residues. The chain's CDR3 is CASSERTDPNTEAFF. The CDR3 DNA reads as TGTGCCAGCTCAGAAAGGACAGACCCGAACACTGAAGCTTTCTTT.